This T cell receptor (beta chain) was captured in a study of blood T cell repertoires in COVID-19. Assignment of participants to cohorts was predicated upon participant-reported clinical history. Data came from immunoSEQ multiplex PCR; TCRdb stores just in-frame clones and leaves some out. The sample contains around 230,000 clones, roughly 91% of which appear only once. Trimming at V came to 3 bases and at J to 3 bases, leaving 4 bases not matched to a gene. This CDR3 is built from 16 residues. Germline V gene lookup returns CDR1 LGHDT and CDR2 YNNKEL (reference sequence). The sequencing input was PBMCs or T cells enriched from blood (not recorded which). The receptor comes from a woman younger than 45 with acute COVID-19. The rearrangement uses TRBV3-1 (or the pseudogene TRBV3-2) and TRBJ2-5; TRBD2 matches at 13 bases. CDR3 amino acids: CASSQRLAGGEETQYF. CDR3 DNA: TGTGCCAGCAGCCAGCGACTAGCGGGGGGCGAAGAGACCCAGTACTTC.